A single sample gave rise to the 12 T cell receptor beta chains below, sequenced in a study of CD8 T cells in ankylosing spondylitis. TCRdb passed the 5' RACE reads through MiXCR, listing each CDR3 protein once. The sample lists approximately 150,000 distinct CDR3 sequences; more than 40% were seen once. Sequenced: synovial fluid, either unsorted or a sorted T cell fraction (not recorded which). The receptors derive from a male donor with ankylosing spondylitis.

The V and J genes are TRBV13 and TRBJ1-1; 7 bases align to TRBD1. The CDR3 has 16 residues. In germline, CDR1 is PRHDT, CDR2 FYEKMQ (reference sequence). The V gene end was trimmed by 5 bases and the J gene end by 0 bases; junction bases not matched to a gene: 9. The CDR3 region is CASSLRGSGMNTEAFF. In nucleotides, the CDR3 is TGTGCCAGCAGCCTCAGGGGGTCGGGCATGAACACTGAAGCTTTCTTT.

The chain combines TRBV7-9 with TRBJ2-3, with no clear D. V was pared by 2 bases and J by 3 bases, with 6 bases between. The V gene's germline CDR1 is SEHNR and CDR2 FQNEAQ (reference sequence). The CDR3 loop spans 13 amino acids. As DNA, the CDR3 is TGTGCCAGCAGCTTACACGGGACAGATACGCAGTATTTT. It is translated as CASSLHGTDTQYF.

The chain's CDR3 is CASSFRTLQETQYF. The CDR3 DNA follows: TGTGCCAGCAGTTTCCGGACGCTTCAAGAGACCCAGTACTTC. J is TRBJ2-5 and V is TRBV12-3 or TRBV12-4; D unresolved. V was cut by 3 bases and J by 2 bases, with 10 bases left in between. This CDR3 is 14 amino acids long.

The sample holds a few counts of this clonotype. V and J are TRBV14 and TRBJ2-2; TRBD2 matches at 10 bases. In germline, CDR1 is SGHDN, CDR2 FVKESK. The CDR3 is 20 residues long. V gave up 4 bases and J gave up 8 bases; unmatched junction bases: 22. The CDR3 DNA follows: TGTGCCAGCAGCCCCCCCGATCGGCTTGGGCTAGCGGGAGCTGGAGGGGAGCTGTTTTTT. Its translation: CASSPPDRLGLAGAGGELFF.

This chain uses TRBV4-1 with TRBJ1-1; D may be TRBD1 (5 bases). Looked up from germline, CDR1 is MGHRA and CDR2 is YSYEKL. The CDR3 extends over 17 amino acids. The V and J ends lost 1 base and 3 bases respectively, with 18 bases between them. The CDR3 DNA sequence: TGCGCCAGCAGCCAAGTGGGGAACGGTGAGGGGTACACTGAAGCTTTCTTT. Encoded protein: CASSQVGNGEGYTEAFF.

The chain couples TRBV28 to TRBJ2-3, with 11 positions matching TRBD2. The germline CDR1 and CDR2 sequences are MDHEN and SYDVKM. J was trimmed by 8 bases and V by 6 bases; bases with no gene match: 7. This CDR3 region has 14 residues. CDR3 DNA: TGTGCCAGCAGACTAGCGGGGGTTGTGGGTACGCAGTATTTT. This sequence encodes CASRLAGVVGTQYF.

V gene TRBV11-2 combines with J gene TRBJ2-3; D not certain. V lost 0 bases to trimming and J lost 0 bases, with 13 bases between them. CDR1 is SGHAT and CDR2 is FQNNGV in the germline V gene. This CDR3 spans 17 amino acids. CDR3 bases: TGTGCCAGCAGCTTAGATGGGCTGTTAACTAGCACAGATACGCAGTATTTT. Protein: CASSLDGLLTSTDTQYF.

The count of this clonotype is one. The chain couples TRBV4-1 to TRBJ2-3; D is perhaps TRBD2 (7 bases). The CDR3 extends over 17 amino acids. CDR1 is MGHRA and CDR2 is YSYEKL in the germline V gene. Trimming left V 1 base short and J 1 base short, with 15 bases between. CDR3 residues: CASSQGHPGGGTDTQYF. The CDR3, as DNA: TGCGCCAGCAGCCAAGGACACCCGGGGGGCGGCACAGATACGCAGTATTTT.

The chain couples TRBV7-9 to TRBJ1-1; no reliable D call. The CDR3 has 14 residues. Germline assignment: CDR1 SEHNR and CDR2 FQNEAQ (reference sequence). The germline V and J ends were trimmed by 1 base and 5 bases, with 11 bases remaining between them. The CDR3 reads CASSLVGVETEAFF. As DNA, the CDR3 is TGTGCCAGCAGCTTAGTCGGGGTGGAGACTGAAGCTTTCTTT.

This clonotype came up many times. The J gene is TRBJ1-3, the V gene TRBV5-1; possibly TRBD1 for D (6 bases). Germline lookup yields CDR1 SGHRS and CDR2 YFSETQ. This CDR3 is 13 amino acids long. Trimming shortened V by 7 bases and J by 2 bases, and 10 bases separated the two germline ends. CDR3 amino acids: CASGKGAGNTIYF. CDR3 nucleotides: TGCGCCAGCGGGAAGGGGGCTGGAAACACCATATATTTT.

J is TRBJ2-7 and V is TRBV11-2; 9 bases agree with TRBD1. The V gene's germline CDR1 is SGHAT and CDR2 FQNNGV. The trim removed 5 bases at V and 3 bases at J, leaving 8 bases unmatched. There are 15 residues in the CDR3. The DNA of the CDR3 is TGTGCCAGCAGCAACCGGGACAGGGCCCTCTACGAGCAGTACTTC. It yields the protein CASSNRDRALYEQYF.

J is TRBJ2-1 and V is TRBV2; no definite D call. The length of the CDR3 is 14 residues. Germline V gene data show CDR1 as SNHLY and CDR2 as FYNNEI. Deletions cut 2 bases from V and 2 bases from J, with 7 bases between. Here the CDR3 DNA reads TGTGCCAGCAGTGAAAACAGCCCCTACAATGAGCAGTTCTTC. Amino acids: CASSENSPYNEQFF.